What follows are 18 T cell receptor beta chains derived from one specimen sequenced in a study of blood T cells in healthy people across ages (dated by TCRdb to between 2014 and 2017). The method behind the library was 5' RACE. Reads for this sample came from an Illumina HiSeq 2500. A second roughly 6 to 12 cycle PCR used a sample-barcoded 5' primer and a J-beta primer mix. TCRdb handled the public reads itself, with Q25 trimming in fastp and clone calling in MiXCR, and kept productive beta chains. Rows with one shared CDR3 protein collapse into an entry with the most common genes and DNA. Present in this sample are about 800,000 distinct CDR3 sequences, roughly 25% of which were seen just once. Clones ranked in the top ten supply approximately 4% of the sample. These records were also assigned to another study, of T cells of mothers and their children.

The sample comprised blood. Every receptor here comes from a boy younger than 18 in good health.

The rearrangement joins TRBV7-2 to TRBJ2-7; 16 bases line up with TRBD2. The germline V gene has CDR1 SGHTA and CDR2 FQGNSA. This CDR3 comprises 18 residues. V was clipped by 7 bases and J by 0 bases; unmatched bases: 9. CDR3 nucleotides: TGTGCCAGCAACCGCCCGGGACTAGCGGGGGGGAGCTCCTACGAGCAGTACTTC. It yields the protein CASNRPGLAGGSSYEQYF.

A remark on this clonotype: An end of the junction does not agree with germline; a read error may underlie this. The V call is TRBV7-2, the J call TRBJ2-1, with D perhaps being TRBD1 or TRBD2 (5 bases each). This CDR3 has 12 amino acids. Per the germline V gene, CDR1 is SGHTA and CDR2 is FQGNSA. Here the CDR3 reads CANSPGTNEQFF. The CDR3 coding sequence is TGTGCCAACAGCCCCGGGACCAATGAGCAGTTCTTC.

This clonotype came up a few times. The rearrangement uses TRBV13 and TRBJ2-3; D is unclear. Trimming shortened V by 4 bases and J by 2 bases, and 13 bases separated the two germline ends. The length of the CDR3 is 15 residues. Germline loops: CDR1 PRHDT, CDR2 FYEKMQ (reference sequence). The CDR3 is CASSSSEENTDTQYF. Here the CDR3 DNA reads TGTGCCAGCAGCTCCTCTGAAGAGAACACAGATACGCAGTATTTT.

In this sample, this clonotype turned up a few times. The gene calls are TRBV20-1 and TRBJ2-5; TRBD2 might be the D (5 bases). The germline V gene has CDR1 DFQATT and CDR2 SNEGSKA (reference sequence). Between the trimmed V and J ends, which lost 5 bases and 2 bases, there was a span of 9 bases. CDR3 length equals 12 residues. The CDR3 DNA reads as TGCAGTGCTGGGTGGAGGCAAGAGACCCAGTACTTC. It translates to CSAGWRQETQYF.

The CDR3 loop is CASSQEAELYMYNEQFF. In DNA form, the CDR3 reads TGCGCCAGCAGCCAAGAGGCTGAACTCTACATGTACAATGAGCAGTTCTTC. The chain carries TRBV4-3 and TRBJ2-5; D is ambiguous. The DNA end is more similar to TRBJ2-1, so the J call may be wrong. Germline V gives CDR1 LGHNA, CDR2 YSLEER. The CDR3 extends over 17 amino acids.

This clonotype came up many times. This rearrangement joins TRBV20-1 to TRBJ2-7; TRBD2 matches 11 bases. The germline V gene has CDR1 DFQATT and CDR2 SNEGSKA (reference sequence). The CDR3 contains 15 residues. The junction had 5 bases not matched to a gene; V was cut back by 0 bases and J by 4 bases. The CDR3 region is CSARDIAGGFYEQYF. DNA of the CDR3: TGCAGTGCTAGAGATATAGCGGGAGGGTTTTACGAGCAGTACTTC.

The chain employs TRBV28 and TRBJ2-5, with 13 nucleotides matching TRBD2. The last part of the DNA fits TRBJ2-1 better; the J call may be wrong. This CDR3 has 16 amino acids. Germline CDR1 and CDR2: MDHEN and SYDVKM. CDR3 protein: CASSSPGLAGLNEQFF. The CDR3 DNA sequence: TGTGCCAGCAGTTCCCCGGGACTAGCGGGGCTAAATGAGCAGTTCTTC.

V gene TRBV11-1 combines with J gene TRBJ2-2; D ambiguous. With 1 base removed from V and 8 bases from J, the gap between germline ends came to 14 bases. Germline-derived CDR1 and CDR2 are SGHAT and FQDESV (reference sequence). The CDR3 sequence is 15 residues long. The CDR3: CASSLGAAISGELFF. CDR3 nucleotides: TGTGCCAGCAGCTTAGGTGCAGCGATTTCTGGGGAGCTGTTTTTT.

This clonotype was seen a handful of times. This chain connects TRBV27 to TRBJ1-1; possible D gene TRBD1, 6 bases. Deletions cut 5 bases from V and 5 bases from J, with 12 bases between. This CDR3 comprises 13 residues. Germline CDR1 and CDR2: MNHEY and SMNVEV (reference sequence). The CDR3 DNA is TGTGCCAGCAGTCCACTCGACAGGACTGAAGCTTTCTTT. Its protein product is CASSPLDRTEAFF.

In regard to this clonotype: A read error may be the cause here, since a much bigger clone is one base away. CDR3 amino acids: CSALAEEGTQYF. The CDR3 coding sequence is TGCAGTGCGTTAGCGGAGGAAGGGACCCAGTACTTC. The chain is built from TRBV20-1 and TRBJ2-1; D may be TRBD2 (6 bases). The better agreement between TRBJ2-5 and the DNA end casts doubt on the J call. This CDR3 contains 12 residues. Germline lookup yields CDR1 DFQATT and CDR2 SNEGSKA (reference sequence).

In its sample, this clonotype was seen a few times. CDR3 bases: TGTGCCAGCACGGAGGGACTAGCGGGAGCCCCAGAGACCCAGTACTTC. Translating it yields CASTEGLAGAPETQYF. The chain uses TRBV6-1 and TRBJ2-5, with 14 bases aligning to TRBD2. Germline-derived CDR1 and CDR2 are MNHNS and SASEGT. V shed 7 bases, J shed 4 bases, and the junction held 8 bases outside the gene matches. The CDR3 is made up of 16 amino acids.

This clonotype was seen a handful of times. The J gene is TRBJ1-2, the V gene TRBV7-2; TRBD1 agrees at 9 bases. The ends lost 5 bases at V and 4 bases at J; junction bases unmatched: 11. The length of the CDR3 is 16 residues. CDR1 and CDR2 from the germline V gene are SGHTA and FQGNSA. The CDR3 region has the DNA TGTGCCAGCAGCGCCTCCGGGACAGGGAAATTCTATGGCTACACCTTC. It codes for CASSASGTGKFYGYTF.

The rearrangement links TRBV29-1 to TRBJ1-2; no firm D call. The germline CDR1 and CDR2 sequences are SQVTM and ANQGSEA. Trimming took off 7 bases at V and 7 bases at J, with 13 bases between the two ends. The CDR3 sequence is 11 residues long. The CDR3 loop is CSAVVHPGYTF. CDR3 DNA sequence: TGCAGCGCCGTTGTCCATCCTGGCTACACCTTC.

The table lists this clonotype with a few counts. The chain joins TRBV7-9 to TRBJ2-5; D is undetermined. The CDR3 runs 16 residues. Germline CDR1 and CDR2: SEHNR and FQNEAQ (reference sequence). V lost 5 bases and J lost 0, with 16 bases in between. CDR3: CASSPPKARYQETQYF. The CDR3 nucleotides read TGTGCCAGCAGCCCACCTAAGGCCAGGTACCAAGAGACCCAGTACTTC.

This clonotype was counted only a few times. The V gene is TRBV12-3 or TRBV12-4, the J gene TRBJ2-3; 7 bases are a match to TRBD2. CDR3 size: 15 residues. The V segment lost 5 bases and the J segment 1 base; nucleotides outside the gene matches: 6. The CDR3 loop is CASSPRGVRTDTQYF. In DNA, the CDR3 is TGTGCCAGCAGTCCCCGGGGGGTGCGCACAGATACGCAGTATTTT.

The J gene is TRBJ1-6, the V gene TRBV2, with TRBD1 matching 9 bases. V lost 1 base, J lost 10 bases, and 5 bases stayed unmatched. The CDR3 has 15 residues. Germline CDR1 is SNHLY and CDR2 is FYNNEI. DNA for the CDR3: TGTGCCAGCAGTGAAGAACAGGGGGCGCGGTCACCCCTCCACTTT. Encoded protein: CASSEEQGARSPLHF.

V and J are TRBV14 and TRBJ2-2; D may match TRBD1 or TRBD2 (5 bases each). V was shortened by 0 bases and J by 1 base, with 12 bases between the two germline ends. The CDR3 extends over 17 amino acids. In germline, CDR1 is SGHDN, CDR2 FVKESK. The CDR3 region is CASSQDIGTENTGELFF. CDR3 DNA: TGTGCCAGCAGCCAAGATATAGGGACCGAGAACACCGGGGAGCTGTTTTTT.

The V call is TRBV5-1, the J call TRBJ2-7, with D perhaps being TRBD1 or TRBD2 (6 bases each). The J call may not be correct, given that the DNA end is closer to TRBJ2-1. The CDR3 totals 16 residues. Germline CDR1 and CDR2: SGHRS and YFSETQ. As DNA, the CDR3 is TGCGCCAGCACCGCCGCCTTAACGGGGGCCCTTGATGAGCAGTTCTTC. Protein product: CASTAALTGALDEQFF.